The sequence of this TCR beta chain was determined in a study of CD8 T cells in ankylosing spondylitis. The study, taken as a whole, reports: Several of the motif variants were reported before in synovial fluid and blood from reactive arthritis.

The CDR3 covers 15 residues. V shed 3 bases, J shed 5 bases, and the junction held 6 bases outside the gene matches. CDR1 SGHNT and CDR2 YYREEE come from the germline V gene (reference sequence). Regarding this clonotype: Its antigen remains unknown.

TCRdb passed the 5' RACE reads through MiXCR, listing each CDR3 protein once. Of 85,000 to 90,000 distinct CDR3 sequences in the sample, around 25% are singletons; the top ten hold roughly 60%. The clonotype was recovered from a male donor with ankylosing spondylitis or in good health (not recorded which). Input material: blood, either unsorted or a sorted T cell fraction (not recorded which). This chain links TRBV5-4 with TRBJ2-2; 8 bases agree with TRBD2. The DNA for the CDR3 is TGTGCCAGCAGCTGGAGCGGGAGCGATACCGGGGAGCTGTTTTTT. Translation gives CASSWSGSDTGELFF.